This TCR beta chain was sequenced during a study of cytomegalovirus exposure and HLA in healthy donors. Primers: 60 Vbeta forward and 13 Jbeta reverse. The table came from immunoSEQ multiplex PCR; TCRdb's copy has only in-frame clones and leaves some out. The sample yields 120,000 to 150,000 clones, under 80% seen once. This clonotype originated in a male donor in good health and CMV-seronegative. Sequencing was done on a sample of PBMCs.

The CDR3 DNA reads as TGTGCCAGCAGCTCATCCCGGACAGGGGACGCGGAGACCCAGTACTTC. Its translation: CASSSSRTGDAETQYF. The rearrangement links TRBV7-9 to TRBJ2-5; TRBD1 matches at 9 bases. Germline V lookup: CDR1 SEHNR, CDR2 FQNEAQ (reference sequence). The ends lost 4 bases at V and 5 bases at J; junction bases unmatched: 11. This CDR3 region has 16 residues.